The present T cell receptor (beta chain) was sequenced within a study of cytomegalovirus exposure and HLA in healthy donors. Concerning this clone: Its antigen remains unknown.

Though nominally healthy at sampling, donors likely had unrecorded immune exposures. The study ran its PCR with 60 Vbeta and 13 Jbeta primers. Assay used: immunoSEQ multiplex PCR; TCRdb lists only in-frame clones, some missing. The sample has around 200,000 clones; roughly 80% are singletons. V shed 5 bases, J shed 0 bases, and the junction held 5 bases outside the gene matches. The CDR3 contains 16 residues. CDR1 is SGHVS, CDR2 FNYEAQ, per germline. Overall study results and limits: In a later analysis, TCR beta V- and J-gene trimming showed a link to a missense DCLRE1C variant. Sequencing had likely introduced a cluster of highly shared sequence variants as an artifact. The authors assumed roughly uniform sequencing depth across donors for presence/absence analyses.

This chain connects TRBV7-6 to TRBJ2-1; TRBD2 agrees at 9 bases. The sequence was collected from a woman aged 35 to 49 in good health and CMV-seronegative. Sequencing input: PBMCs. In nucleotides, the CDR3 is TGTGCCAGCAGCCCTTTAGCGGGAGACTCCTACAATGAGCAGTTCTTC. This translates into CASSPLAGDSYNEQFF.